The clone carrying this TCR beta chain was recorded only once. Its antigen is still unknown. This sample is drawn from a study of T cell responses to AZD1222 COVID-19 vaccine. Broader study findings: It was only after the peak T cell response that any repertoires were sampled. Clonal diversity may have been underestimated, and the donors were mostly white British, with more females than males.

Germline CDR1 and CDR2: SEHNR and FQNEAQ (reference sequence). V shed 1 base and J shed 1 base, with 2 bases lying between them. The CDR3 loop spans 13 amino acids. Some clones are missing from TCRdb's copy, which holds only in-frame ones; the method was immunoSEQ multiplex PCR. The sample yields over 95,000 clones, 88% seen once. The V and J genes are TRBV7-9 and TRBJ1-5; D is unclear. This sequence was found in an adult in good health. This specimen consisted of peripheral blood, obtained on day 0 of AZD1222 vaccination. Here the CDR3 reads CASSLVSNQPQHF. CDR3 DNA: TGTGCCAGCAGCTTAGTGAGCAATCAGCCCCAGCATTTT.